This T cell receptor (beta chain) originates from a study of immune cell composition in non-small cell lung cancer. Across the study: Most cases were lung adenocarcinoma or squamous cell carcinoma.

Sequenced by immunoSEQ multiplex PCR; TCRdb stores in-frame clones only, minus some. This table has around 10,000 clones, 60% to 70% appearing once. Germline V gene data show CDR1 as MNHEY and CDR2 as SVGAGI. V was pared by 0 bases and J by 6 bases, with 12 bases between. This CDR3 spans 15 amino acids. Study results and caveats: Tumour TCR-beta clonality showed no significant link to smoking pack-years.

This clone rates as medium-sized. Its antigen is not identified. What was sequenced was lung tumor tissue. The chain carries TRBV6-5 and TRBJ2-1; D may be TRBD1 (6 bases). The sequence came from a human donor with non-small cell lung cancer. In DNA form, the CDR3 reads TGTGCCAGCAGTTACTCCAGGGGATTGGGCAATGAGCAGTTCTTC. Translating it yields CASSYSRGLGNEQFF.